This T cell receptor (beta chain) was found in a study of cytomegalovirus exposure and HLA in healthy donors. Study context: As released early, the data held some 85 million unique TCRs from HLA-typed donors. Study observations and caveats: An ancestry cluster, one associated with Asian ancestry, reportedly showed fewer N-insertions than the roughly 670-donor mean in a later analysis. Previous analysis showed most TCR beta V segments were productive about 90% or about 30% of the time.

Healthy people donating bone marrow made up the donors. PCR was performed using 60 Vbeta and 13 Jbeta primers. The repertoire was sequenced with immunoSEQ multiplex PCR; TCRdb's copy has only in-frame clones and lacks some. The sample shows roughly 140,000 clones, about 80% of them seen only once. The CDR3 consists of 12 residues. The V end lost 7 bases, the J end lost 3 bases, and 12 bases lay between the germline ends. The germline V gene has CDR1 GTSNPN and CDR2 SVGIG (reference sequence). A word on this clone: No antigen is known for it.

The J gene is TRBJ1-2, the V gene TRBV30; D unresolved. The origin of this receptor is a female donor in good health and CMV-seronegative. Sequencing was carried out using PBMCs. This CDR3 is CASTGKYYGYTF. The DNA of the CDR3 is TGTGCCTCTACGGGTAAATACTATGGCTACACCTTC.